This entry lists 8 T cell receptor beta chains sequenced from one sample in a study of cytomegalovirus exposure and HLA in healthy donors. PCR amplification relied on 60 Vbeta primers (plus 13 Jbeta primers). TCRdb's copy holds only in-frame clones and misses some; the assay was immunoSEQ multiplex PCR. The sample holds 110,000 to 150,000 clones, roughly four fifths seen once. The specimen was PBMCs. Receptor source: a woman aged 40 to 50 in good health and CMV-seronegative.

To note about this clone: Other DNA sequences in the sample encode the same CDR3. J is TRBJ1-5 and V is TRBV7-9, with D hard to call. Germline CDR1 SEHNR, CDR2 FQNEAQ (reference sequence). The CDR3 consists of 14 residues. V was shortened by 1 base and J by 2 bases, with 6 bases between the two germline ends. For the CDR3, the DNA is TGTGCCAGCAGCTTAGGCCAGGGCAATCAGCCCCAGCATTTT. It yields the protein CASSLGQGNQPQHF.

This clone was counted once. V usage is TRBV19 and J usage is TRBJ2-5; TRBD1 might be the D (6 bases). This CDR3 contains 16 residues. Germline values: CDR1 LNHDA, CDR2 SQIVND (reference sequence). The V gene lost 2 bases and the J gene lost 1 base, with 14 bases spanning the gap. The CDR3 loop is CASSISPWGRQETQYF. As DNA, the CDR3 is TGTGCCAGTAGTATATCCCCATGGGGGCGCCAAGAGACCCAGTACTTC.

The chain is built from TRBV4-1 and TRBJ1-5; 8 bases fit TRBD1. The CDR3 runs to 15 residues. J was trimmed by 9 bases and V by 1 base; bases with no gene match: 8. Germline-derived CDR1 and CDR2 are MGHRA and YSYEKL. The chain's CDR3 is CASSQATDRELPQHF. Here the CDR3 DNA reads TGCGCCAGCAGCCAAGCTACGGACAGGGAACTGCCCCAGCATTTT.

On this clone itself: The germline gene is not matched at one end of the junction; a read error may be the cause. This chain connects TRBV7-7 to TRBJ2-5; a possible D gene is TRBD1 (5 bases). The length of the CDR3 is 14 residues. Germline-derived CDR1 and CDR2 are SSHAT and FNYEAQ (reference sequence). The chain's CDR3 is CASSLVQGIETQYF. The CDR3, as DNA: TGTGCTAGCAGCTTAGTTCAGGGAATAGAGACCCAGTACTTC.

This chain links TRBV7-9 with TRBJ2-5; D may be TRBD2 (6 bases). Germline V CDR1 and CDR2: SEHNR, FQNEAQ (reference sequence). This CDR3 has 15 amino acids. With 6 bases removed from V and 4 bases from J, the gap between germline ends came to 18 bases. The CDR3 region has the DNA TGTGCCAGCAGTCCGGGGCGGGGAGCTGGAGAGACCCAGTACTTC. This gives the protein CASSPGRGAGETQYF. Filled out from reference TRBV7-9 and TRBJ2-5, the complete variable domain reads DTGVSQNPRHKITKRGQNVTFRCDPISEHNRLYWYRQTLGQGPEFLTYFQNEAQLEKSRLLSDRFSAERPKGSFSTLEIQRTEQGDSAMYLCASSPGRGAGETQYFGPGTRLLVL.

V gene TRBV5-1 combines with J gene TRBJ2-5; 8 positions agree with TRBD1. V shed 0 bases and J 7 bases; nucleotides not matched to a gene: 8. CDR3 length equals 15 residues. Per germline, CDR1 SGHRS and CDR2 YFSETQ. The CDR3 loop is CASSLAVDRVATQYF. CDR3 coding DNA: TGCGCCAGCAGCTTGGCAGTGGACAGGGTGGCGACCCAGTACTTC.

The chain links TRBV20-1 to TRBJ1-2, with D hard to call. With 1 base removed from V and 6 bases from J, the gap between germline ends came to 6 bases. The CDR3 is made up of 11 amino acids. In germline, CDR1 is DFQATT, CDR2 SNEGSKA (reference sequence). CDR3 coding DNA: TGCAGTGCTAGAGGAGGGAATGGCTACACCTTC. It yields the protein CSARGGNGYTF.

V usage is TRBV2 and J usage is TRBJ1-5; D is possibly TRBD1 (6 bases). The germline V and J ends were trimmed by 6 bases and 0 bases, with 12 bases remaining between them. The length of the CDR3 is 15 residues. Looked up from germline, CDR1 is SNHLY and CDR2 is FYNNEI. The CDR3 DNA is TGTGCCAGCAGACGGGACACATATAGCAATCAGCCCCAGCATTTT. It is translated as CASRRDTYSNQPQHF.